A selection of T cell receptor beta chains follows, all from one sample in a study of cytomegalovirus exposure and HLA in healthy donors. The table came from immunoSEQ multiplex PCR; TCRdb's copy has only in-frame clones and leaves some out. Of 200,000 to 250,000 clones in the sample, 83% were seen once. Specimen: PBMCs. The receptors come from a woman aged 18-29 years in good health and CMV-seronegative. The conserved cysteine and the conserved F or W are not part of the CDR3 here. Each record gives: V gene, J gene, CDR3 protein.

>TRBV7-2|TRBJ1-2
ASSFGGGVVHT
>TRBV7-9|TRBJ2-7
ASSLLAGDGEQY
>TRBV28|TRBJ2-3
ASGTSGWRAY
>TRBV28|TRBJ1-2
ASSPDIYGYT
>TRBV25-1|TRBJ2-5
ASTRGGLGTQY
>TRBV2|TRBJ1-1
ASRTPAAGGGTEAF
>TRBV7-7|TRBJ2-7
ASSPFTGSHEQY
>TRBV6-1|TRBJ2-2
ASRRGALTGELF
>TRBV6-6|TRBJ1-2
ASSYSRQGAYDGYT
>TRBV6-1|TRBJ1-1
ASSLDRGANTEAF
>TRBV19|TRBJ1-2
ASSIGAVYGYT
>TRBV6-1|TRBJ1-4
ASSEGGLREKLF
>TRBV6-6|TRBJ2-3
ASSWGQGQSTDTQY
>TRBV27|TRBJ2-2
ASSSDRANTGELF
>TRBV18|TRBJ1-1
ASSQTLTAMNTEAF
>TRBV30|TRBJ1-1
AWTRAVNTEAF
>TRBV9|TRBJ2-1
ASTLTSGDNEQF
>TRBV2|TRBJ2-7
ASSERGQKITYEQY
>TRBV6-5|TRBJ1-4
ASRSGQSNEKLF
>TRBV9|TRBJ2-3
ASSVDGGRLDTQY
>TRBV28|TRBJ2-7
ASSSSVYEQY
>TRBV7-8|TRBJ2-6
ASSLDRGGSRSGANVLT